Reported below is one TCR beta chain. What this receptor recognizes is not known. Base qualities are missing; no much larger clone stands one base away. V is pared back by 10 bases and J by 2 bases, with 18 bases lying between the germline termini. The CDR3 runs 15 residues from the cysteine to the phenylalanine. Only the CDR3 region is kept as DNA, spanning 45 bases read in frame from base 1. CDR1 and CDR2 are drawn from the germline V gene (reference sequence): LNHDA, SQIVND. The sample is drawn from a study of cytomegalovirus exposure and HLA in healthy donors (dated by TCRdb to between 2016 and 2019). A note on the overall study: According to an earlier analysis of around 600 of the donors, about 170 million T cells yielded some 110 million unique TCR beta sequences and about 280 Gb of sequence data. Approximately 300 gigabases of sequencing data and around 85 million unique TCR sequences made up an early release that covered fewer than 650 HLA-typed donors. Every repertoire in the discovery cohort had been generated on one and the same sequencing platform. An earlier analysis of approximately 580 of the donors used high-throughput TCR beta sequencing to judge whether each TCR beta V gene segment behaved as functional or pseudogenic. A later analysis re-examined previously published TCR beta repertoires from 500 to 700 donors and added high-resolution HLA genotyping to investigate patterns of TCR occurrence. The later analysis used no new phenotypic data to find candidate immune exposures, relying instead on TCR beta sequences and their occurrence across donors. The genetic ancestry cluster associated with self-reported Caucasian donors included about 81% of the roughly 380 genotyped donors. On average, roughly 200,000 unique TCR beta nucleotide sequences were sequenced per donor among fewer than 500 genotyped donors of the cohort, with around 19% of those sequences being non-productive. The number of donors typed differed by locus, with 629-630 for A, B, C, DRB1 and DQB1, around 500 for DQA1, approximately 570 for DPA1, and around 430 for DPB1. In a later genetic analysis, genome-wide SNP genotypes for about 55% of the roughly 670 donors were used, and that subset was treated as a discovery cohort. Using immunosequencing, the study profiled T cell repertoires from around 680 subjects and related those repertoires to cytomegalovirus serostatus. A separate validation cohort of about 110 different subjects was used in addition to the approximately 610-subject first cohort. Because of strong linkage in the cohort, 5 or 6 DR-DQ haplotypes were treated as single units for association and clustering. The study was designed to test whether signatures of past pathogen exposure could be identified by cataloging public T cell receptors. Class I and class II HLA loci were covered by the typing at four-digit resolution. Donor age, sex, ethnicity and CMV serostatus were compiled alongside the repertoire data. To predict cytomegalovirus infection status, the study brought together high-throughput TCR immunosequencing, statistical association of individual TCRs with disease status, and machine learning. Overall results and qualifications from the work: In a later analysis, several top co-occurrence clusters were reported to appear linked to parvovirus B19, influenza, CMV and Epstein-Barr virus. An association between a missense DCLRE1C variant and V-gene and J-gene trimming of TCR beta chains was found in a later genetic analysis and replicated in an independent cohort. The presence/absence analyses assumed that sequencing depth was roughly uniform across donors, and that assumption may not be true. The only immune exposure information available for the cohort was CMV serostatus. Compared with equally common non-associated chains, HLA-associated TCR beta chains in a later analysis were more clonally expanded and had lower generation probabilities. When HLA alleles, especially DR and DQ, strongly co-occurred, TCR associations were difficult to assign to individual alleles. Across donors, most TCR sequences were observed very rarely, whereas some public TCRs were present in many individuals. A later genetic analysis reported fewer N-insertions in productive TCRs among donors in an Asian-associated ancestry cluster than the approximately 670-donor mean. A later analysis found that TCR association rates varied across HLA loci, with DRB1 alleles showing the most associated TCRs and HLA-C alleles the fewest. The 87-base-pair reads could not distinguish some IMGT-functional V segments, including TRBV6-2 and TRBV6-3, so those segments were excluded. Some 15 rarely observed V segments, including chromosome 9 orphons, were excluded from the earlier analysis of approximately 600 of the donors because counts were too low. In vitro tests confirmed that a few of the cytomegalovirus-associated TCR beta chains recognize cytomegalovirus antigens. In an earlier analysis of more than 500 of the donors, most TCR beta V segments appeared in productive rearrangements about 87% or about 30% of the time, broadly matching IMGT annotations. Linkage disequilibrium might explain the correlated functional status among segregating V segments, but an unknown experimental factor could not be ruled out. A further reported finding was that TCR beta sequences accurately predicted the HLA-A and HLA-B alleles for most subjects in the first cohort. In the study, 150 to 200 TCR beta chains were listed as associated with cytomegalovirus. According to the authors, the approach could potentially be generalized to other disease states and immunological phenotypes. The classifier was reported to diagnose cytomegalovirus status with high specificity and sensitivity in both the original cohort and the validation cohort. A cluster of highly shared sequence variants was judged likely to be a technical artifact of the sequencing pipeline. Most CMV-associated TCR beta chains appeared to be HLA-restricted in a later analysis, and the HLA associations seemed to be driven largely by CMV exposure. HLA typing was unavailable for some donors at each locus, so association tests used only the typed subset. Only TCR beta chains were sequenced in this cohort, and the absence of alpha or paired-chain data limited detectable features. A later analysis associated about 17,000 TCR beta sequences with specific HLA alleles at a false discovery rate of 0.05.

The library was obtained by the immunoSEQ multiplex PCR assay. The multiplex PCR relied on a mix of 60 forward primers for TCR Vbeta segments and 13 reverse primers for TCR Jbeta segments. Amplification of the CDR3 region of rearranged TCR beta genes was performed with a multiplex PCR assay on genomic DNA. Amplified TCR beta libraries were sequenced as 87-base-pair reads on the Illumina HiSeq System. Per the source publication's procedure: Across the 670 or so repertoires, a later analysis counted some 81 million unique TCR beta chains, around 11 million of which were shared by at least two donors. To remove PCR and sequencing errors, raw reads were error-corrected and collapsed into unique sequences using a nearest-neighbor algorithm that merged closely related sequences. V, D and J gene segments were assigned by aligning CDR3 sequences to IMGT reference sequences. For a sequence to be retained, at least a six-nucleotide match to both a V gene segment and a J gene segment was required. Rearrangements were called productive when the CDR3 lacked stop codons and stayed in frame with V and J; all others were non-productive. Following IMGT convention, CDR3 was defined as the stretch from the second conserved V-encoded cysteine to the conserved J-encoded phenylalanine. In an earlier analysis of approximately 500 of the donors, sequences lacking an unambiguous match to a single V gene segment were excluded. In an earlier analysis of several hundred of the donors, V segments were called functional above 56.7% productive rearrangements and were called segregating when the between-donor standard deviation exceeded 5%. A statistical classification framework was built for diagnosing cytomegalovirus status from the catalog of TCR beta chain sequences. In a later analysis, TCR nucleotide sequences were compared against IMGT/GENE-DB human TR gene sequences so that V and J genes could be assigned. The TCRdist pipeline was used in a later analysis to assign CDR3 sequences and most-parsimonious VDJ recombination scenarios. In a later analysis, every TCR beta chain was defined by the combination of its CDR3 amino acid sequence and its V-gene family, and reads without a unique V-gene family were dropped. As a way to deal with suspected cross-contamination and a sequencing artifact, a later analysis dropped approximately 570 nucleotide sequences that were highly shared and had low generation probability. A later analysis calculated a clonal expansion index for each public chain from normalized within-repertoire ranks of inferred template counts. In a later analysis, generation probabilities were computed with a VDJ recombination model fitted to out-of-frame rearrangements, and the resulting probabilities were checked against IGoR. A later analysis scored TCR-TCR, TCR-HLA and TCR-CMV co-occurrence with hypergeometric tests, applying a repertoire-size bias correction to TCR pairs. False discovery rates were estimated in a later analysis by permuting HLA or CMV assignments 20 times. In a later analysis, co-occurring TCRs were grouped using DBSCAN, with TCRdist sequence similarity added in when clustering inside HLA-allele-positive subsets. For co-occurrence clustering, repertoires with fewer than 30,000 or more than 120,000 public chains were excluded, along with about five repertoires with anomalous nucleotide sharing. Not all clones reach the TCRdb copy of this immuneACCESS table, which keeps in-frame sequences only. Checked studies attribute under half of the gap to unresolved V genes and leave the rest unexplained. From that table come the V and J calls and clone size; the DNA was used to work out D and trimming. In this sample the table shows more than 95,000 clones, about three quarters of which occur a single time. Clones ranked in the top ten supply over 7.5% of the sample.

The cohort comprised under 700 healthy bone marrow donors. At the time of sampling, all cohort members were nominally healthy, though unrecorded immune exposures were likely present. The donor tested CMV seropositive and was one of the 289 seropositive cohort members. Each donor provided a peripheral blood sample, and peripheral blood mononuclear cells were used for TCR beta sequencing. The Qiagen DNeasy Blood Extraction Kit was used to extract genomic DNA from the blood cell samples. Sequencing was done on a sample of PBMCs. The chain joins TRBV19 to TRBJ1-5; TRBD1 is a weak D gene call, 6 bases matching. The clonotype was recovered from a woman aged 40 to 50 in good health and CMV-seropositive. The sequence in DNA is TGTGCCACCAACACCGGGACATGGGGCAATCAGCCCCAGCATTTT. Translated, it gives CATNTGTWGNQPQHF.